This T cell receptor (beta chain) was sequenced in a study of OX40 agonist ivuxolimab in advanced cancers. Produced via immunoSEQ multiplex PCR; TCRdb's table is partial and in-frame only. Of approximately 70,000 clones in the sample, around 90% were seen once. This clone was picked up one time. The antigen is unknown. Germline CDR1 reads KGHSH; CDR2 reads LQKENI. This CDR3 has 15 amino acids. Trimming removed 3 bases at V and 1 base at J, with 12 bases between. Regarding the study as a whole: In the 0.1 to 3.0 mg/kg range, CD4+ and CD8+ blood T cells had expanded clonally by week 6.

The sample here was CD4+ or CD8+ T cells sorted from blood, taken in a trial of the OX40 agonist ivuxolimab. The sequence derives from an adult with an advanced solid tumor such as melanoma, head and neck, liver or kidney cancer. This chain connects TRBV18 to TRBJ1-1; D possibly corresponds to TRBD1 (6 bases). The CDR3 sequence: CASSPNLQGNTEAFF. The CDR3 nucleotides read TGTGCCAGCTCACCGAACCTACAGGGGAACACTGAAGCTTTCTTT.